This T cell receptor (beta chain) is drawn from a study of patients and donors after allogeneic stem cell transplantation. TCRdb passed the RT-PCR reads through MiXCR, listing each CDR3 protein once. The table lists 150,000 to 250,000 distinct CDR3 sequences, about 40% of them singletons. V was clipped by 5 bases and J by 6 bases; unmatched bases: 13. The CDR3 has 17 residues. Germline assignment: CDR1 MNHEY and CDR2 SMNVEV (reference sequence). The TCR originated in a human donor who was either an allogeneic HSCT recipient or a stem cell or donor lymphocyte infusion donor (not recorded which). It is not recorded whose cells these are; they may come from a transplant donor. The sample comprised blood, either unsorted or a sorted T cell fraction (not recorded which). The gene calls are TRBV27 and TRBJ2-7; 13 positions agree with TRBD2. The DNA of the CDR3 is TGTGCCAGCAGTAAAGGGACTAGCGGGATTTACCCCACCGAGCAGTACTTC. This encodes CASSKGTSGIYPTEQYF.